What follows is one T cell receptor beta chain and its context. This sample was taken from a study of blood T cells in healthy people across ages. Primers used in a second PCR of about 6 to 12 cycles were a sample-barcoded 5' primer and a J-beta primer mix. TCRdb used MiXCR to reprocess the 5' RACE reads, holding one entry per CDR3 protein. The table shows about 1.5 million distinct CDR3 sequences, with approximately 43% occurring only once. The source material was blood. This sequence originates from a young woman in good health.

The CDR3 DNA sequence: TGTGCCAGCAGGGCCCTTAGAGGGGGGACACAAGAGACCCAGTACTTC. Encoded protein: CASRALRGGTQETQYF. The gene calls are TRBV7-9 and TRBJ2-5; D tentatively reads TRBD1 or TRBD2 (6 bases each). Germline lookup yields CDR1 SEHNR and CDR2 FQNEAQ (reference sequence). The V end was cut by 6 bases, the J end by 2 bases, with 19 bases between. The CDR3 runs 16 residues.